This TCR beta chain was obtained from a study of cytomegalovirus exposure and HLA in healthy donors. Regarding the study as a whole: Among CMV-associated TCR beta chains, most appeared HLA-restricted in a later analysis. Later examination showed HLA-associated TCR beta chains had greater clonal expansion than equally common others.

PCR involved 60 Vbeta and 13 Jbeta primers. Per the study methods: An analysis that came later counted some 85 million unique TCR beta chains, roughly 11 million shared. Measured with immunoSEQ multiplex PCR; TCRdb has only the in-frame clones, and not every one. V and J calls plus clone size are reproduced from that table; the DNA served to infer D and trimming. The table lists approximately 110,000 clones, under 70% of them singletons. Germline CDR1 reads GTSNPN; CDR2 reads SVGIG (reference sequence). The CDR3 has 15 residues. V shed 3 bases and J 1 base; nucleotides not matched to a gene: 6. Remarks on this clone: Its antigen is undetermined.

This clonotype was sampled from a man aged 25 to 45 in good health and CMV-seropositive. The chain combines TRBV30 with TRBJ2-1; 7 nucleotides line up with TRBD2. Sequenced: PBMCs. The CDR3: CAWRNRDYSYNEQFF. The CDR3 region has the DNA TGTGCCTGGAGAAATAGGGACTATTCCTACAATGAGCAGTTCTTC.